Listed here are 23 T cell receptor beta chains from one sample, sequenced in a study of cytomegalovirus exposure and HLA in healthy donors. The primer mix had 60 Vbeta and 13 Jbeta primers. TCRdb's table, derived via immunoSEQ multiplex PCR, lists solely in-frame clones and lacks some. Here the sample spans 160,000 or so clones, approximately 75% being singletons. Sequencing was done on a sample of PBMCs. These receptors were obtained from a man aged 25 to 45 in good health and CMV-seropositive.

This rearrangement joins TRBV7-2 to TRBJ2-7; 7 positions agree with TRBD2. This CDR3 region has 15 residues. V was pared by 0 bases and J by 0 bases, with 2 bases of the junction left unmatched. The germline V gene encodes CDR1 SGHTA and CDR2 FQGNSA. The CDR3 reads CASSLAGGSSYEQYF. The DNA for the CDR3 is TGTGCCAGCAGCTTAGCGGGGGGGAGCTCCTACGAGCAGTACTTC.

V is TRBV5-4 and J is TRBJ1-4; possibly TRBD1 for D (6 bases). CDR3 length equals 15 residues. Germline V CDR1 and CDR2: SGHNT, YYREEE (reference sequence). Deletions cut 1 base from V and 8 bases from J, with 15 bases between. CDR3 nucleotide sequence: TGTGCCAGCAGCTTGCCCGGGGAGGGGGGCGAAAAACTGTTTTTT. This codes for CASSLPGEGGEKLFF.

J is TRBJ2-5 and V is TRBV7-2; D might be TRBD2 (6 bases). Deletions cut 6 bases from V and 4 bases from J, with 12 bases between. This CDR3 spans 13 amino acids. The germline gives CDR1 SGHTA, CDR2 FQGNSA. The chain's CDR3 is CASRRDFPETQYF. In nucleotides, the CDR3 is TGTGCCAGCAGAAGGGACTTCCCAGAGACCCAGTACTTC.

The rearrangement links TRBV7-9 to TRBJ2-5, with D unclear. The end of the DNA fits TRBJ2-7 better, so the J call may be wrong. The CDR3 consists of 14 residues. The germline V gene encodes CDR1 SEHNR and CDR2 FQNEAQ (reference sequence). Written as DNA, the CDR3 is TGTGCCAGCAGCCCAGAGCCAGGCTCCTACGAGCAGTACTTC. It codes for CASSPEPGSYEQYF.

The V and J genes are TRBV28 and TRBJ1-5; D is undetermined. The germline V gene encodes CDR1 MDHEN and CDR2 SYDVKM. The V end was cut by 6 bases, the J end by 10 bases, with 19 bases between. This CDR3 is 14 amino acids long. CDR3 nucleotides: TGTGCCAGCAGGAATACGGTAACCATTCGTCCCCAGCATTTT. Amino acid sequence: CASRNTVTIRPQHF.

The chain uses TRBV7-9 and TRBJ1-4; 9 bases agree with TRBD1. CDR3 length equals 15 residues. Germline-derived CDR1 and CDR2 are SEHNR and FQNEAQ (reference sequence). Unmatched junction bases numbered 11, after V lost 4 bases and J lost 11 bases. Here the CDR3 DNA reads TGTGCCAGCAGCTGGGCGGACAGGGGAAAGGGGAAACTGTTTTTT. Protein: CASSWADRGKGKLFF.

The J gene is TRBJ1-2, the V gene TRBV5-4, with D uncertain. The CDR3 spans 14 residues. Looked up from germline, CDR1 is SGHNT and CDR2 is YYREEE (reference sequence). Trimming removed 10 bases at V and 0 bases at J, with 16 bases between. This CDR3 is CAARWTGANYGYTF. CDR3 coding DNA: TGTGCCGCTAGATGGACGGGAGCTAACTATGGCTACACCTTC.

The chain uses TRBV10-3 and TRBJ2-5, with 8 bases lining up with TRBD1. This CDR3 comprises 14 residues. With V trimmed by 4 bases and J by 4 bases, 5 bases remained unmatched. Per the germline V gene, CDR1 is ENHRY and CDR2 is SYGVKD. CDR3 loop: CAISADRAPETQYF. The CDR3 DNA is TGTGCCATCAGTGCGGACAGGGCCCCAGAGACCCAGTACTTC.

This chain links TRBV6-7 with TRBJ1-1; D might be TRBD1 (5 bases). TRBV6-7 is noted as an ORF with a role that remains uncertain. The CDR3 sequence is 16 residues long. Trimming cost V 0 bases and J 3 bases, with 14 bases left between them. CDR3 sequence reads: CASSYSIQALDTEAFF. CDR3 nucleotides: TGTGCCAGCAGTTACTCGATACAGGCCCTGGACACTGAAGCTTTCTTT.

The CDR3 nucleotides read TGTGCCAGCAGCGACGGGGGGGCCTTTAATGAGCAGTTCTTC. It codes for CASSDGGAFNEQFF. The V call is TRBV5-6, the J call TRBJ2-1, with TRBD2 matching 8 bases. CDR3 length: 14 amino acids. CDR1 and CDR2 (germline): SGHDT, YYEEEE. The J segment lost 7 bases and the V segment lost 4 bases, leaving 7 bases of the junction unmatched.

In DNA form, the CDR3 reads TGTGCCAGCAGCCCCCAGACAACCGGGGAGCTGTTTTTT. Its translation: CASSPQTTGELFF. The chain recombines TRBV9 with TRBJ2-2; no reliable D call. The germline gives CDR1 SGDLS, CDR2 YYNGEE. The CDR3 runs 13 residues. V shed 4 bases and J shed 5 bases, with 9 bases lying between them.

The chain carries TRBV28 and TRBJ2-5, with 7 nucleotides matching TRBD1. Germline CDR1 is MDHEN and CDR2 is SYDVKM. The V gene end was trimmed by 5 bases and the J gene end by 5 bases; junction bases not matched to a gene: 8. The CDR3 length is 14 residues. CDR3 amino acids: CASSPLDRKETQYF. In DNA, the CDR3 is TGTGCCAGCAGTCCTCTGGACAGGAAGGAGACCCAGTACTTC.

The chain couples TRBV5-1 to TRBJ1-2; 7 nucleotides agree with TRBD1. Trimming at V came to 1 base and at J to 4 bases, leaving 7 bases not matched to a gene. CDR1 and CDR2 from the germline V gene are SGHRS and YFSETQ. This CDR3 contains 15 residues. The DNA of the CDR3 is TGCGCCAGCAGCTTGCATACAGGGGTAGGCTATGGCTACACCTTC. As protein: CASSLHTGVGYGYTF.

The V gene is TRBV9, the J gene TRBJ2-1; TRBD2 matches at 9 bases. This CDR3 has 16 residues. The V gene's germline CDR1 is SGDLS and CDR2 YYNGEE. The V and J ends lost 0 bases and 10 bases, in that order; junction bases with no gene match: 11. As DNA, the CDR3 is TGTGCCAGCAGCGTAGGTGCGGGGGGGCTGAGGTTGGAGCAGTTCTTC. It codes for CASSVGAGGLRLEQFF.

V is TRBV29-1 and J is TRBJ1-4, with D maybe TRBD1 (6 bases). Germline-derived CDR1 and CDR2 are SQVTM and ANQGSEA. Trimming left V 6 bases short and J 2 bases short, with 13 bases between. The CDR3 spans 14 residues. CDR3 amino acids: CSVFTGSTNEKLFF. The CDR3 DNA sequence: TGCAGCGTGTTCACAGGGTCGACTAATGAAAAACTGTTTTTT.

The chain uses TRBV30 and TRBJ2-2; a possible D gene is TRBD2 (6 bases). The CDR3 length is 15 residues. Trimming cost V 1 base and J 5 bases, with 14 bases left between them. In germline, CDR1 is GTSNPN, CDR2 SVGIG (reference sequence). The CDR3: CAWSGTGDLTGELFF. The CDR3 nucleotides are TGTGCCTGGAGTGGTACGGGGGACCTTACCGGGGAGCTGTTTTTT.

This chain links TRBV9 with TRBJ2-5, with a possible D match to TRBD1 (6 bases). V was pared by 4 bases and J by 4 bases, with 20 bases between. Per the germline V gene, CDR1 is SGDLS and CDR2 is YYNGEE. This CDR3 is 16 amino acids long. Written as DNA, the CDR3 is TGTGCCAGCAGCCCTACACAGGGAAAAGTAGGAGAGACCCAGTACTTC. This codes for CASSPTQGKVGETQYF.

This clone was detected a few times. The gene calls are TRBV28 and TRBJ1-6; a possible D gene is TRBD1 (6 bases). The germline V and J ends were trimmed by 5 bases and 7 bases, with 15 bases remaining between them. CDR1 and CDR2 (germline): MDHEN, SYDVKM. This CDR3 comprises 15 residues. DNA for the CDR3: TGTGCCAGCAGTGCGCCGGGACATAAGAATTCACCCCTCCACTTT. Translation: CASSAPGHKNSPLHF.

The J gene is TRBJ2-7, the V gene TRBV6-6; 8 bases are a match to TRBD1. J lost 5 bases, V lost 5 bases, and 11 bases had no gene match. The CDR3 is 15 amino acids. CDR1 MNHNY and CDR2 SVGAGI come from the germline V gene (reference sequence). CDR3 protein: CASSPLGQGSNEQYF. Here the CDR3 DNA reads TGTGCCAGCAGTCCCCTTGGACAGGGAAGCAACGAGCAGTACTTC.

This clone was found a few times. The V and J genes are TRBV14 and TRBJ2-3; D is perhaps TRBD2 (6 bases). The CDR3 consists of 17 residues. V dropped 4 bases and J dropped 2 bases, with 19 bases sitting between them. The germline V gene encodes CDR1 SGHDN and CDR2 FVKESK. The CDR3 DNA reads TGTGCCAGCAGCCCCCGATTTGGGCGGGGCCCCACAGATACGCAGTATTTT. This encodes CASSPRFGRGPTDTQYF.

This clone occurred once. The chain employs TRBV27 and TRBJ2-4; weak D call: TRBD2 (6 bases). Trimming cost V 5 bases and J 0 bases, with 8 bases left between them. Germline loops: CDR1 MNHEY, CDR2 SMNVEV (reference sequence). The CDR3 is made up of 14 amino acids. This CDR3 is CASSPGVAKNIQYF. DNA for the CDR3: TGTGCCAGCAGTCCGGGGGTAGCCAAAAACATTCAGTACTTC.

J is TRBJ1-2 and V is TRBV5-6; D is possibly TRBD1 (6 bases). Germline V lookup: CDR1 SGHDT, CDR2 YYEEEE. V gave up 0 bases and J gave up 5 bases, with 17 bases separating them. This CDR3 has 16 amino acids. The CDR3 bases are TGTGCCAGCAGCTTGGTCGGACAGTCTCCTGAATATGGCTACACCTTC. Encoded protein: CASSLVGQSPEYGYTF.

The V call is TRBV7-9, the J call TRBJ1-2; 8 nucleotides align to TRBD1. The V segment lost 1 base and the J segment 2 bases; nucleotides outside the gene matches: 6. CDR1 and CDR2 from the germline V gene are SEHNR and FQNEAQ (reference sequence). The CDR3 has 16 residues. The CDR3 loop is CASSLVLTGGNYGYTF. DNA for the CDR3: TGTGCCAGCAGCTTAGTTCTAACAGGGGGGAACTATGGCTACACCTTC.